This TCR beta chain was profiled in a study of T cell responses to AZD1222 COVID-19 vaccine. The study, taken as a whole, reports: White British ancestry dominated among donors, who included more females, and clonal diversity was possibly underestimated. Reports say nearly half of spike-specific TCRs go after unmutated variant regions. At study baseline, merely five or six AZD1222 recipients were seropositive. Repertoire collection took place solely once the T cell response had peaked.

CDR1 and CDR2 (germline): SQVTM, ANQGSEA. This CDR3 comprises 14 residues. With 1 base removed from V and 3 bases from J, the gap between germline ends came to 12 bases. Turning to this clone: Its antigen is as yet unknown.

Repertoires were generated with immunoSEQ multiplex PCR, while TCRdb's copy carries only in-frame clones and drops some. The sample contains about 150,000 clones, just over 90% of which appear only once. The chain couples TRBV29-1 to TRBJ1-1; D remains unclear. This TCR came from an adult in good health. Source: peripheral blood, taken on day 0 of AZD1222 vaccination. CDR3 loop: CSVEVRVLDTEAFF. The CDR3 DNA reads as TGCAGCGTTGAAGTTAGGGTACTGGACACTGAAGCTTTCTTT. The variable domain in full, completed from reference TRBV29-1 and TRBJ1-1, reads SAVISQKPSRDICQRGTSLTIQCQVDSQVTMMFWYRQQPGQSLTLIATANQGSEATYESGFVIDKFPISRPNLTFSTLTVSNMSPEDSSIYLCSVEVRVLDTEAFFGQGTRLTVV.